The 15 T cell receptor beta chains reported below all come from one sample, sequenced in a study of CD8+ T cells in alopecia areata. Sequencing relied on a cDNA template that was reverse transcribed from extracted RNA. The protocol was immunoSEQ multiplex PCR, while the TCRdb copy is restricted to in-frame clones and leaves out a portion. Counted here are 95,000 to 120,000 clones, less than 70% occurring once; the ten biggest clones make up 3% to 4%. Noted treatment: oral pan-JAK inhibitor, 5-10 mg twice daily. Sample: CD4+ T cells sorted from blood, taken at week 24, from a patient treated with tofacitinib. The origin of the receptors is a human donor with alopecia areata.

This chain links TRBV29-1 with TRBJ1-1; TRBD1 matches 7 bases. Germline V gene lookup returns CDR1 SQVTM and CDR2 ANQGSEA. V shed 5 bases, J shed 1 base, and the junction held 4 bases outside the gene matches. The CDR3 has 13 amino acids. The CDR3 here is CSVRQGKNTEAFF. The CDR3 DNA follows: TGCAGCGTTAGACAGGGAAAGAACACTGAAGCTTTCTTT.

This clone occurred a few times. The chain recombines TRBV30 with TRBJ2-5, with a tentative D call TRBD2 (5 bases). CDR1 is GTSNPN and CDR2 is SVGIG in the germline V gene (reference sequence). The CDR3 consists of 15 residues. Deletions cut 0 bases from V and 10 bases from J, with 21 bases between. The CDR3 loop reads CAWSVPAAPRLDQYF. In DNA, the CDR3 is TGTGCCTGGAGTGTACCAGCGGCCCCCCGTTTGGACCAGTACTTC.

This clone was counted between two and nine times. The rearrangement joins TRBV18 to TRBJ1-1, with 7 bases fitting TRBD1. Germline V gene data show CDR1 as KGHSH and CDR2 as LQKENI. V shed 1 base and J 3 bases; nucleotides not matched to a gene: 5. The CDR3 length is 15 residues. CDR3 sequence (DNA): TGTGCCAGCTCACCACGACAGGGATTGTACACTGAAGCTTTCTTT. Amino acids: CASSPRQGLYTEAFF.

The table lists this clone with a few counts. The chain recombines TRBV25-1 with TRBJ2-7; 8 nucleotides match TRBD1. Germline lookup yields CDR1 MGHDK and CDR2 SYGVNS. This CDR3 region has 14 residues. V trimming: 2 bases; J trimming: 5 bases; junction bases outside the gene matches: 5. In DNA form, the CDR3 reads TGTGCCAGCAGTGAAAGAGGACAGGGCGACGAGCAGTACTTC. Protein: CASSERGQGDEQYF.

V gene TRBV4-1 combines with J gene TRBJ2-3, with 9 bases matching TRBD2. The length of the CDR3 is 16 residues. V lost 0 bases, J lost 4 bases, and 5 bases stayed unmatched. Germline CDR1 and CDR2: MGHRA and YSYEKL. CDR3: CASSQEIAGAADTQYF. CDR3 sequence (DNA): TGCGCCAGCAGCCAAGAAATAGCGGGGGCGGCAGATACGCAGTATTTT.

CDR3 sequence: CASSRDRDTYNEQFF. Here the CDR3 DNA reads TGTGCCAGCAGTAGGGACAGGGACACCTACAATGAGCAGTTCTTC. The V gene is TRBV5-4, the J gene TRBJ2-1; TRBD1 matches at 9 bases. Germline V gene lookup returns CDR1 SGHNT and CDR2 YYREEE (reference sequence). The trim removed 5 bases at V and 2 bases at J, leaving 5 bases unmatched. CDR3 length equals 15 residues.

In this sample, this clone turned up a few times. The chain employs TRBV28 and TRBJ2-5, with D tentatively TRBD2 (5 bases). CDR1 is MDHEN and CDR2 is SYDVKM in the germline V gene. The CDR3 spans 18 residues. Deletions cut 5 bases from V and 2 bases from J, with 24 bases between. This chain's CDR3 is CASSASTGLGSVQETQYF. CDR3 in DNA: TGTGCCAGCAGTGCGTCAACCGGGCTAGGGAGCGTACAAGAGACCCAGTACTTC.

This clone was found a few times. The genes are TRBV6-4 and TRBJ2-2; D gene ambiguous. There are 14 residues in the CDR3. Germline assignment: CDR1 MRHNA and CDR2 SNTAGT. Trimming took 3 bases from V and 1 from J, leaving 6 bases between them. This CDR3 is CASSELGNTGELFF. As DNA, the CDR3 is TGTGCCAGCAGTGAACTTGGGAACACCGGGGAGCTGTTTTTT.

This clone was counted a few times. The rearrangement uses TRBV5-6 and TRBJ2-5, with a tentative D call TRBD2 (5 bases). V lost 4 bases, J lost 4 bases, and 8 bases lay in between. This CDR3 contains 12 residues. Germline V lookup: CDR1 SGHDT, CDR2 YYEEEE. The CDR3 loop reads CASSRRRETQYF. The CDR3 coding sequence is TGTGCCAGCAGCCGGAGGCGAGAGACCCAGTACTTC.

The rearrangement uses TRBV19 and TRBJ1-2; D gene ambiguous. The CDR3 has 15 residues. Germline V CDR1 and CDR2: LNHDA, SQIVND (reference sequence). V was shortened by 6 bases and J by 2 bases, with 16 bases between the two germline ends. The CDR3 DNA sequence: TGTGCCAGTAGCCAAGGGCGGGCAGCAAACTATGGCTACACCTTC. Translation: CASSQGRAANYGYTF. Full variable domain (missing parts from reference TRBV19 and TRBJ1-2): DGGITQSPKYLFRKEGQNVTLSCEQNLNHDAMYWYRQDPGQGLRLIYYSQIVNDFQKGDIAEGYSVSREKKESFPLTVTSAQKNPTAFYLCASSQGRAANYGYTFGSGTRLTVV.

The chain is built from TRBV7-2 and TRBJ2-1; D gene uncertain. Germline lookup yields CDR1 SGHTA and CDR2 FQGNSA. Deletions cut 3 bases from V and 8 bases from J, with 5 bases between. There are 11 residues in the CDR3. In DNA, the CDR3 is TGTGCCAGCAGCTTCCTCTATGAGCAGTTCTTC. It translates to CASSFLYEQFF.

This clone was found a few times. V usage is TRBV18 and J usage is TRBJ1-6; D remains unclear. With 2 bases removed from V and 9 bases from J, the gap between germline ends came to 14 bases. The CDR3 loop spans 15 amino acids. The germline gives CDR1 KGHSH, CDR2 LQKENI. The CDR3 spells CASSPGPPKASPLHF. Written as DNA, the CDR3 is TGTGCCAGCTCACCAGGGCCACCCAAAGCTTCACCCCTCCACTTT.

This clone turned up a few times. The J gene is TRBJ2-3, the V gene TRBV7-2; tentatively, D is TRBD1 or TRBD2 (5 bases each). Germline V gene sequence: CDR1 SGHTA, CDR2 FQGNSA. Deletions cut 1 base from V and 7 bases from J, with 24 bases between. This CDR3 region has 18 residues. CDR3 in amino acids: CASSLGTGLAGSENTQYF. The CDR3 region has the DNA TGTGCCAGCAGCTTAGGGACGGGGTTGGCAGGGTCGGAAAATACGCAGTATTTT.

This clone was counted only a few times. This sequence joins TRBV6-6 and TRBJ1-2; D is uncertain. Germline V gene lookup returns CDR1 MNHNY and CDR2 SVGAGI (reference sequence). V was shortened by 6 bases and J by 8 bases, with 7 bases between the two germline ends. The CDR3 contains 10 residues. In DNA, the CDR3 is TGTGCCAGCAGCCAGGACGGCTACACCTTC. Translating gives CASSQDGYTF.

This clone was seen a few times. This chain links TRBV6-6 with TRBJ1-3; 9 bases fit TRBD1. After removal of 0 bases from V and 0 bases from J, the junction contained 0 bases not matched to a gene. The germline CDR1 and CDR2 sequences are MNHNY and SVGAGI (reference sequence). CDR3 size: 16 residues. The CDR3 is CASSYSTGGSGNTIYF. The CDR3 coding sequence is TGTGCCAGCAGTTACTCGACAGGGGGCTCTGGAAACACCATATATTTT.